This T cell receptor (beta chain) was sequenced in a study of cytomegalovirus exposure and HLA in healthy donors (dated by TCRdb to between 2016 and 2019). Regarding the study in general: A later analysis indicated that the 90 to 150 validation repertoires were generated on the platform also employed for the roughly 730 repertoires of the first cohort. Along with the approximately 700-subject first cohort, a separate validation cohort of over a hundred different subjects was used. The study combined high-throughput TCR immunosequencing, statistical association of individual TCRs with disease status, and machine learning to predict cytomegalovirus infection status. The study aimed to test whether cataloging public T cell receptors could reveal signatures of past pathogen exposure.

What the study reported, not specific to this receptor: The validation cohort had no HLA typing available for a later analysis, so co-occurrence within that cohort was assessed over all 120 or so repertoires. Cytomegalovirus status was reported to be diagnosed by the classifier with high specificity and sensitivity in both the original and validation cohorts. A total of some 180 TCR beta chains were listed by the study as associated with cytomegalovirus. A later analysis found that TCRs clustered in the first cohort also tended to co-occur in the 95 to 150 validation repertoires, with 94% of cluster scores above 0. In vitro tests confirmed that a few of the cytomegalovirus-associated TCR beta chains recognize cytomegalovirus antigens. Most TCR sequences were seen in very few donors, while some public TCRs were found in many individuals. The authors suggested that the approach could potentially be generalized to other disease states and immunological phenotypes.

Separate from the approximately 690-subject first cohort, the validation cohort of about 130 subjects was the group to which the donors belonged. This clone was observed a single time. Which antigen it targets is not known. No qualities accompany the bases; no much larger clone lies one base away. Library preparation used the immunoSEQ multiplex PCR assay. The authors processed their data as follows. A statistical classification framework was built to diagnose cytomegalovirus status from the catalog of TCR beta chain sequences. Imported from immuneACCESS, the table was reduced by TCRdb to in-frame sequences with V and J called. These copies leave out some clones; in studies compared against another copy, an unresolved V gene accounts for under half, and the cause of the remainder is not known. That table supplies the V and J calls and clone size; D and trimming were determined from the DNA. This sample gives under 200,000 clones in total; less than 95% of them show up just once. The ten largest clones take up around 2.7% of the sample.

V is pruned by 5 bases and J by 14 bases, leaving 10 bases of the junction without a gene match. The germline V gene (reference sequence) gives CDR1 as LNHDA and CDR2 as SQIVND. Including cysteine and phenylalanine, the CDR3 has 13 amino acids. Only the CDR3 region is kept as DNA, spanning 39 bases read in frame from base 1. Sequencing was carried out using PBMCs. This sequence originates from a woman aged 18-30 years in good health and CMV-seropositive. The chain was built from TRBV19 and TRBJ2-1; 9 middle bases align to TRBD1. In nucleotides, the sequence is TGTGCCAGTAGTGAGGTGCTTCGGGACAGGGAGTTCTTC. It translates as CASSEVLRDREFF. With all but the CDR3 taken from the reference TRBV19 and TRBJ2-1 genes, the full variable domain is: DGGITQSPKYLFRKEGQNVTLSCEQNLNHDAMYWYRQDPGQGLRLIYYSQIVNDFQKGDIAEGYSVSREKKESFPLTVTSAQKNPTAFYLCASSEVLRDREFFGPGTRLTVL.